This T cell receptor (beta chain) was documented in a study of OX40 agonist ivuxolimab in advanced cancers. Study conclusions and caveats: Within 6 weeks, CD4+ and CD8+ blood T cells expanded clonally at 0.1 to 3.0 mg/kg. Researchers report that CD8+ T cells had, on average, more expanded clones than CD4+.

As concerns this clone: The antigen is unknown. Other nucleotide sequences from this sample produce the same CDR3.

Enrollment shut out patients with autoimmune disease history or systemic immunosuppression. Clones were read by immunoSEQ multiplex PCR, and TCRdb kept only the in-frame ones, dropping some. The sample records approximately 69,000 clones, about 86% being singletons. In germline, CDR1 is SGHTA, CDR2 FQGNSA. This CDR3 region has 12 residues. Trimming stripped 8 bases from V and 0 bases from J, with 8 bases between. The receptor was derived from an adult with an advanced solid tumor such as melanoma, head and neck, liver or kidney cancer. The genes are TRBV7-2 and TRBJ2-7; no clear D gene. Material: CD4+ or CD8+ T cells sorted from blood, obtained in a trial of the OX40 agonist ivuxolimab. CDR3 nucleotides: TGTGCCAGCTCCCCCGGCTCCTACGAGCAGTACTTC. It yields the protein CASSPGSYEQYF.